Below, one T cell receptor beta chain is given with its context. Its ends do not fully match the called genes, so a read error is possible. This entry is derived from a study of cytomegalovirus exposure and HLA in healthy donors. PCR was performed using 60 Vbeta and 13 Jbeta primers. Sequencing was performed with immunoSEQ multiplex PCR; in TCRdb, only in-frame clones are kept and a portion is missing. The sample holds 150,000 to 200,000 clones; about four fifths are singletons and the top ten take 1.5% to 2%. This sequence was found in a man between 18 and 29 years old in good health and CMV-seronegative. Sequencing was carried out using PBMCs.

The CDR3 region has the DNA TGTTCCAGCAGCTCGGACGCGACAGGCAGCTCCTACGAGCAGTACTTC. Translation gives CSSSSDATGSSYEQYF. The chain links TRBV7-9 to TRBJ2-7; weak D call: TRBD1 (6 bases). The CDR3 sequence is 16 residues long. From germline, CDR1 is SEHNR and CDR2 FQNEAQ (reference sequence).